Sequencing of this T cell receptor beta chain was carried out in a study of cytomegalovirus exposure and HLA in healthy donors. PCR amplification relied on 60 Vbeta primers (plus 13 Jbeta primers). This table comes from immunoSEQ multiplex PCR, and its TCRdb copy is limited to in-frame clones, with some not included. The data hold some 140,000 clones, with 60% to 80% observed a single time. CDR1 is SQVTM and CDR2 is ANQGSEA in the germline V gene. This CDR3 is built from 13 residues. Between the trimmed V and J ends, which lost 7 bases and 8 bases, there was a span of 19 bases. The chain combines TRBV29-1 with TRBJ2-3; D possibly corresponds to TRBD1 (5 bases). The receptor was isolated from a man between 18 and 35 years old in good health and CMV-seronegative. The sample taken for sequencing was PBMCs. CDR3 bases: TGCAGCGCTGTGGGGCAGGGATTGGGTACGCAGTATTTT. Its translation: CSAVGQGLGTQYF.